The rows below give T cell receptor beta chains drawn from one sample of a study of blood T cell repertoires in COVID-19. Here immunoSEQ multiplex PCR was the method, and the copy in TCRdb shows in-frame clones only, minus some. The repertoire holds over 150,000 clones, with under 90% as singletons. Sequences were obtained from peripheral blood. The origin of the receptors is a woman over 75 with active or convalescent COVID-19. Each CDR3 is given with its conserved first and last residue. The D gene is left open where the match is weak. Clone size is stated in some rows and not others, as once, few, many or a class when expanded.

v_call	d_call	j_call	clone_size	cdr3_aa	cdr3_nt
TRBV5-4	.	TRBJ1-5	few	CASSPEGGDQPQHF	TGTGCCAGCAGCCCGGAGGGAGGTGACCAGCCCCAGCATTTT
TRBV10-1	TRBD2	TRBJ2-1	.	CASSTSGSREQFF	TGCGCCAGCTCAACTAGCGGGAGTCGGGAGCAGTTCTTC
TRBV7-9	.	TRBJ2-3	.	CASSRTGDTQYF	TGTGCCAGCAGCCGGACTGGGGATACGCAGTATTTT
TRBV5-1	TRBD1	TRBJ1-1	.	CASSSQGDTEAFF	TGCGCCAGCAGCTCACAGGGGGACACTGAAGCTTTCTTT
TRBV18	.	TRBJ1-1	.	CASSPPGRVNTEAFF	TGTGCCAGCTCACCACCGGGCAGGGTGAACACTGAAGCTTTCTTT
TRBV5-1	TRBD1	TRBJ2-7	.	CASSAGTGPYEQYF	TGCGCCAGCAGCGCCGGGACAGGACCATACGAGCAGTACTTC
TRBV28	TRBD1	TRBJ1-5	.	CASSPGTGDQPQHF	TGTGCCAGCAGTCCAGGGACAGGGGATCAGCCCCAGCATTTT
TRBV2	TRBD1	TRBJ1-5	once	CASRLDRTNQPQHF	TGTGCCAGCAGGCTGGACAGGACGAATCAGCCCCAGCATTTT
TRBV7-9	.	TRBJ2-1	.	CASSFWRDTPNEQFF	TGTGCCAGCAGCTTTTGGCGGGATACCCCCAATGAGCAGTTCTTC
TRBV3-1/TRBV3-2	TRBD2	TRBJ2-7	.	CASSAPGGSSYEQYF	TGTGCCAGCAGCGCCCCGGGAGGGAGCTCCTACGAGCAGTACTTC
TRBV15	.	TRBJ2-1	.	CATSRFGREGNEQFF	TGTGCCACCAGCAGATTTGGACGAGAGGGTAATGAGCAGTTCTTC
TRBV7-9	TRBD2	TRBJ2-1	.	CASSKGTITYNEQFF	TGTGCCAGCAGCAAGGGGACTATTACCTACAATGAGCAGTTCTTC
TRBV7-8	TRBD1	TRBJ1-1	.	CASSSNRGANTEAFF	TGTGCCAGCAGCTCCAACAGGGGGGCCAACACTGAAGCTTTCTTT
TRBV19	.	TRBJ1-1	once	CASSLQVSNTEAFF	TGTGCCAGTAGCTTACAGGTCTCGAACACTGAAGCTTTCTTT
TRBV7-6	TRBD2	TRBJ2-2	once	CASTLAGNGELFF	TGTGCCAGCACCTTAGCGGGCAACGGGGAGCTGTTTTTT
TRBV7-8	.	TRBJ2-2	.	CASSGQNTGELFF	TGTGCCAGCAGCGGACAAAACACCGGGGAGCTGTTTTTT
TRBV11-3	TRBD2	TRBJ2-3	.	CASSLTGGPDTQYF	TGTGCCAGCAGCTTAACGGGGGGGCCGGATACGCAGTATTTT
TRBV6-5	TRBD2	TRBJ2-5	.	CASFALAGGGETQYF	TGTGCCAGCTTCGCTCTAGCGGGAGGGGGAGAGACCCAGTACTTC
TRBV6-2/TRBV6-3	TRBD1	TRBJ2-2	.	CASSGWDRGRITGELFF	TGTGCCAGCAGCGGCTGGGACAGGGGTCGGATTACCGGGGAGCTGTTTTTT
TRBV2	TRBD1	TRBJ1-5	.	CASSGQGIGNQPQHF	TGTGCCAGCAGCGGACAGGGGATTGGCAATCAGCCCCAGCATTTT
TRBV5-6	.	TRBJ1-5	few	CASSFGGQPQHF	TGTGCCAGCAGCTTCGGGGGGCAGCCCCAGCATTTT
TRBV19	.	TRBJ1-3	.	CASSPGHSGNTIYF	TGTGCCAGTAGTCCGGGACACTCTGGAAACACCATATATTTT
TRBV2	.	TRBJ2-6	few	CASLYYSGANVLTF	TGTGCCAGCCTTTACTACTCTGGGGCCAACGTCCTGACTTTC
TRBV6-1	TRBD2	TRBJ2-7	.	CASSEVPRTSLYEQYF	TGTGCCAGCAGTGAAGTCCCGCGGACTAGTCTCTACGAGCAGTACTTC
TRBV3-1/TRBV3-2	TRBD1	TRBJ1-2	.	CASSQVGTGAGGYTF	TGTGCCAGCAGCCAAGTCGGGACAGGGGCAGGTGGCTACACCTTC
TRBV11-2	TRBD1	TRBJ1-5	.	CASSPTGDQPQHF	TGTGCCAGCAGCCCGACAGGGGATCAGCCCCAGCATTTT
TRBV9	.	TRBJ2-1	.	CASSVAPGSSYNEQFF	TGTGCCAGCAGCGTGGCCCCGGGGAGCTCCTACAATGAGCAGTTCTTC
TRBV2	.	TRBJ2-1	.	CASRGVGSGEQFF	TGTGCCAGCAGGGGAGTGGGCTCTGGGGAGCAGTTCTTC